A selection of T cell receptor beta chains follows, all from one sample in a study of blood T cell repertoires in COVID-19. The protocol was immunoSEQ multiplex PCR, while the TCRdb copy is restricted to in-frame clones and leaves out a portion. The sample contains nearly 200,000 clones, about four fifths of which appear only once. Specimen: PBMCs or T cells enriched from blood (not recorded which). These receptors all stem from a middle-aged man who had recovered from COVID-19. The CDR3 runs from the conserved cysteine through the conserved F or W. The order of the fields is J gene, V gene, clone size, D gene, CDR3 protein, CDR3 DNA. A D gene is named only where the DNA matches it firmly. The size entry is marked missing in some rows and otherwise reads once, few, many or a size class.

TRBJ1-3,TRBV5-8,.,.,CASSPAGITGNTIYF,TGTGCCAGCAGCCCAGCAGGGATAACAGGAAACACCATATATTTT
TRBJ1-1,TRBV5-4,.,.,CASSLWSGTEAFF,TGTGCCAGCAGCTTGTGGTCGGGCACTGAAGCTTTCTTT
TRBJ2-6,TRBV19,.,.,CASSIQSGANVLTF,TGTGCCAGTAGTATACAATCTGGGGCCAACGTCCTGACTTTC
TRBJ2-2,TRBV18,.,.,CASSPTSRGNTGELFF,TGTGCCAGCTCACCAACGTCGCGGGGGAACACCGGGGAGCTGTTTTTT
TRBJ2-3,TRBV6-2/TRBV6-3,.,.,CASSSREYTDTQYF,TGTGCCAGCAGTTCCCGCGAGTACACAGATACGCAGTATTTT
TRBJ2-5,TRBV7-9,.,.,CASSFGGIADQETQYF,TGTGCCAGCAGCTTTGGGGGGATAGCGGACCAAGAGACCCAGTACTTC
TRBJ2-4,TRBV28,.,TRBD1,CASRVLTGSKNIQYF,TGTGCCAGCAGGGTACTGACAGGGTCGAAAAACATTCAGTACTTC
TRBJ2-7,TRBV5-6,.,.,CASSLTASGNEQYF,TGTGCCAGCAGCCTGACGGCCAGCGGCAACGAGCAGTACTTC
TRBJ1-2,TRBV2,few,.,CASSGRDGYTF,TGTGCCAGCAGTGGCAGGGATGGCTACACCTTC
TRBJ1-2,TRBV4-2,.,TRBD1,CASSQEDRDNYGYTF,TGTGCCAGCAGCCAAGAGGACAGGGATAACTATGGCTACACCTTC
TRBJ2-3,TRBV6-5,.,.,CASSYRRGGAGATQYF,TGTGCCAGCAGTTACCGACGAGGGGGGGCGGGCGCTACGCAGTATTTT
TRBJ2-2,TRBV19,.,.,CAGPKAQTGELFF,TGTGCCGGTCCCAAAGCCCAAACCGGGGAGCTGTTTTTT
TRBJ2-5,TRBV11-2,.,.,CASSLEQGGLTQYF,TGTGCCAGCAGCTTAGAACAGGGCGGCTTGACCCAGTACTTC
TRBJ2-3,TRBV7-2,.,TRBD2,CASSLSGTGTDTQYF,TGTGCCAGCAGCTTAAGCGGGACTGGCACAGATACGCAGTATTTT
TRBJ1-1,TRBV4-1,few,.,CASSQSRRQGPFF,TGCGCCAGCAGCCAATCCCGTCGCCAGGGTCCTTTCTTT
TRBJ1-1,TRBV10-3,once,.,CAISGLKVTQNTEAFF,TGTGCCATCAGTGGATTAAAAGTTACACAGAACACTGAAGCTTTCTTT
TRBJ1-3,TRBV18,.,.,CASSPDARFSGNTIYF,TGTGCCAGCTCACCCGACGCCAGGTTTTCGGGAAACACCATATATTTT
TRBJ1-2,TRBV5-5,.,.,CASSLDGHGYTF,TGTGCCAGCAGCCTGGACGGTCATGGCTACACCTTC
TRBJ1-5,TRBV5-6,.,.,CASNYRGQPQHF,TGTGCCAGCAACTATAGGGGACAGCCCCAGCATTTT
TRBJ1-2,TRBV4-2,.,.,CASSQVQTHGYTF,TGTGCCAGCAGCCAAGTACAAACCCATGGCTACACCTTC
TRBJ2-3,TRBV19,.,TRBD2,CASSQTRLAGGGSTDTQYF,TGTGCCAGTAGCCAAACCCGACTAGCGGGGGGCGGGAGCACAGATACGCAGTATTTT
TRBJ2-3,TRBV10-3,few,TRBD2,CAISGSASGVADTQYF,TGTGCCATCAGTGGATCGGCTAGCGGGGTAGCAGATACGCAGTATTTT